This T cell receptor beta chain comes out of a study of Ad26.COV2.S vaccination and SARS-CoV-2 variants. The method was immunoSEQ multiplex PCR; TCRdb's version includes in-frame clones alone and lacks a portion of them. The data contain fewer than 50,000 clones, roughly 80% of them singletons. Concerning this clone itself: What it recognizes is unknown.

Notes on the study in general: Similar non-spike TCR breadth was observed in recipients of vaccine and of placebo.

The receptor's source is a human donor who had recovered from COVID-19. This specimen was peripheral blood, taken after recovery from COVID-19.

CDR3 nucleotides: TGTGCAAGTCGCTTAGCGTCGGGGTGCATTTCCTATGGCTACACCTTC. This encodes CASRLASGCISYGYTF. The J gene is TRBJ1-2, the V gene TRBV12-2. TRBV12-2 is a recognized pseudogene. The CDR3 is made up of 16 amino acids.